This is a list of T cell receptor beta chains from one sample in a study of shared clonotypes between healthy human individuals. Using immunoSEQ multiplex PCR, the repertoire was profiled, and TCRdb retains in-frame clones only, with some absent. The sample yields roughly 1,000,000 clones, around 82% seen once. Sequencing input: memory CD4+ T cells from PBMCs. The receptor set was obtained from a young man in good health. Some clones in this sample may be carry-over from other donors' samples. CDR3s include the opening cysteine and the closing phenylalanine or tryptophan. Each record gives: V gene, D gene, J gene, clone size, CDR3 DNA, CDR3 protein. D genes are given only for firm matches. Clone size is stated in some rows and not others, as once, few, many or a class when expanded.

v_call: TRBV7-9; d_call: -; j_call: TRBJ1-1; clone_size: -; cdr3_nt: TGTGCCAGCAGCTTATATGGGACTGCGGGCACTGAAGCTTTCTTT; cdr3_aa: CASSLYGTAGTEAFF
v_call: TRBV5-6; d_call: -; j_call: TRBJ2-7; clone_size: -; cdr3_nt: TGTGCCAGCAGCTTGGGAAGGGGGGAGCCGTACTTC; cdr3_aa: CASSLGRGEPYF
v_call: TRBV6-6; d_call: -; j_call: TRBJ1-3; clone_size: -; cdr3_nt: TGTGCCAGCTCTTCGGCCGGGGCGGTTGGAAACACCATATATTTT; cdr3_aa: CASSSAGAVGNTIYF
v_call: TRBV5-5; d_call: TRBD1; j_call: TRBJ1-2; clone_size: few; cdr3_nt: TGTGCCAGCAGCCAGACAGGGGCGAGAGGCTACACCTTC; cdr3_aa: CASSQTGARGYTF
v_call: TRBV5-1; d_call: -; j_call: TRBJ1-5; clone_size: -; cdr3_nt: TGCGCCAGCAGCTTGGTTCCGGGGGATCAGCCCCAGCATTTT; cdr3_aa: CASSLVPGDQPQHF
v_call: TRBV9; d_call: TRBD2; j_call: TRBJ2-1; clone_size: -; cdr3_nt: TGTGCCAGCAGCGTAGCTACCACCAGCGGGAGGGCGTATGAGCAGTTCTTC; cdr3_aa: CASSVATTSGRAYEQFF
v_call: TRBV28; d_call: -; j_call: TRBJ2-7; clone_size: -; cdr3_nt: TGTGCCAGCACCCTTACAAGCACCTACGAGCAGTACTTC; cdr3_aa: CASTLTSTYEQYF
v_call: TRBV21-1; d_call: -; j_call: TRBJ1-1; clone_size: -; cdr3_nt: TGTGCCAGCAGCAAGCAACGGACAAAATCGAGCACTGAAGCTTTCTTT; cdr3_aa: CASSKQRTKSSTEAFF
v_call: TRBV28; d_call: TRBD1; j_call: TRBJ1-4; clone_size: once; cdr3_nt: TGTGCCAGCAGTTCGCGACCCAGACCGGGACAGATGAATGAAAAACTGTTTTTT; cdr3_aa: CASSSRPRPGQMNEKLFF
v_call: TRBV28; d_call: TRBD1; j_call: TRBJ1-2; clone_size: -; cdr3_nt: TGTGCCAGCGCCGGGGACAGTTATCGACGTCGCTATGGCTACACCTTC; cdr3_aa: CASAGDSYRRRYGYTF
v_call: TRBV28; d_call: -; j_call: TRBJ2-1; clone_size: -; cdr3_nt: TGTGCCAGCAGTTTAGTTGCGGATGCGAAGGATGAGCAGTTCTTC; cdr3_aa: CASSLVADAKDEQFF
v_call: TRBV5-1; d_call: TRBD2; j_call: TRBJ2-1; clone_size: -; cdr3_nt: TGCGCCAGCAGCTTCGGGACTAGCGGCCTCAATGAGCAGTTCTTC; cdr3_aa: CASSFGTSGLNEQFF
v_call: TRBV2; d_call: -; j_call: TRBJ2-2; clone_size: -; cdr3_nt: TGTGCCAGCAGTGTGAAGGGGTTAGACACCGGGGAGCTGTTTTTT; cdr3_aa: CASSVKGLDTGELFF
v_call: TRBV28; d_call: -; j_call: TRBJ1-2; clone_size: -; cdr3_nt: TGTGTCAGCGGTGCAGGAAGCTATGGCTACACCTTC; cdr3_aa: CVSGAGSYGYTF
v_call: TRBV11-2; d_call: TRBD2; j_call: TRBJ2-3; clone_size: -; cdr3_nt: TGTGCCAGCAGCGCGAGGGAAGCGGGGGGGGATCATACGCAGTATTTT; cdr3_aa: CASSAREAGGDHTQYF
v_call: TRBV7-2; d_call: -; j_call: TRBJ2-1; clone_size: -; cdr3_nt: TGTGCCAGCAGCTTAGGGTTGATCGGTGAGCAGTTCTTC; cdr3_aa: CASSLGLIGEQFF
v_call: TRBV10-3; d_call: -; j_call: TRBJ2-7; clone_size: few; cdr3_nt: TGTGCCATCAGTACGGAGGGAACGTCCTACGAGCAGTACTTC; cdr3_aa: CAISTEGTSYEQYF
v_call: TRBV5-6; d_call: -; j_call: TRBJ2-1; clone_size: -; cdr3_nt: TGTGCCAGCAGCGCGGACTTGTACAATGAGCAGTTCTTC; cdr3_aa: CASSADLYNEQFF
v_call: TRBV5-1; d_call: TRBD1; j_call: TRBJ2-7; clone_size: once; cdr3_nt: TGCGCCAGCAGCTTGGCGACAGGGGCCTGGGAGCAGTACTTC; cdr3_aa: CASSLATGAWEQYF
v_call: TRBV7-9; d_call: TRBD2; j_call: TRBJ2-1; clone_size: -; cdr3_nt: TGTGCCAGCAGCACCGGGACTAGCGCGAGCTCCTACAATGAGCAGTTCTTC; cdr3_aa: CASSTGTSASSYNEQFF
v_call: TRBV11-2; d_call: -; j_call: TRBJ1-2; clone_size: -; cdr3_nt: TGTGCCAGTGGGTTGAGTTTTGACTATGGCTACACCTTC; cdr3_aa: CASGLSFDYGYTF
v_call: TRBV6-5; d_call: -; j_call: TRBJ1-1; clone_size: -; cdr3_nt: TGTGCCAGCAGCACAGGGTGGGACACTGAAGCTTTCTTT; cdr3_aa: CASSTGWDTEAFF
v_call: TRBV2; d_call: TRBD1; j_call: TRBJ1-5; clone_size: -; cdr3_nt: TGTGCCAGCATGATGGACAGGAATCAGCCCCAGCATTTT; cdr3_aa: CASMMDRNQPQHF
v_call: TRBV27; d_call: TRBD1; j_call: TRBJ2-2; clone_size: -; cdr3_nt: TGTGCCAGCAGGACAGGGGGCTTTAGCGCCGGGGAGCTGTTTTTT; cdr3_aa: CASRTGGFSAGELFF
v_call: TRBV6-1; d_call: TRBD2; j_call: TRBJ2-4; clone_size: -; cdr3_nt: TGTGCCAGCACCATCGGACTAGCGGGAGGGGTTGCGTACTTC; cdr3_aa: CASTIGLAGGVAYF
v_call: TRBV29-1; d_call: -; j_call: TRBJ2-5; clone_size: -; cdr3_nt: TGCAGCGTCTCCGGAGGGGAAGAGACCCAGTACTTC; cdr3_aa: CSVSGGEETQYF
v_call: TRBV2; d_call: TRBD2; j_call: TRBJ2-3; clone_size: few; cdr3_nt: TGTGCCAGCAGAGAGGGACTAGAGGCTACGCAGTATTTT; cdr3_aa: CASREGLEATQYF
v_call: TRBV9; d_call: -; j_call: TRBJ2-7; clone_size: few; cdr3_nt: TGTGCCAGCAGCGTAGCTGGGGGATATACCTACGAGCAGTACTTC; cdr3_aa: CASSVAGGYTYEQYF
v_call: TRBV9; d_call: -; j_call: TRBJ2-3; clone_size: -; cdr3_nt: TGTGCCAGCAGCGTCGGGGGCAGCACAGATACGCAGTATTTT; cdr3_aa: CASSVGGSTDTQYF
v_call: TRBV28; d_call: TRBD2; j_call: TRBJ2-5; clone_size: -; cdr3_nt: TGTGCCAGCAGTTTGCCCCCGGGACTAGCGGTCCAAGAGACCCAGTACTTC; cdr3_aa: CASSLPPGLAVQETQYF
v_call: TRBV27; d_call: TRBD1; j_call: TRBJ1-2; clone_size: -; cdr3_nt: TGTGCCAGCAGTTCCAGACTCCGCCGGGACAGGAACTATGGCTACACCTTC; cdr3_aa: CASSSRLRRDRNYGYTF
v_call: TRBV28; d_call: -; j_call: TRBJ2-6; clone_size: -; cdr3_nt: TGTGCCAGCTTCGCCTCTGGGGCCAACGTCCTGACTTTC; cdr3_aa: CASFASGANVLTF
v_call: TRBV11-2; d_call: -; j_call: TRBJ2-5; clone_size: -; cdr3_nt: TGTGCCAGCAGCTTAGCCTTCACCTGGGAGACCCAGTACTTC; cdr3_aa: CASSLAFTWETQYF
v_call: TRBV29-1; d_call: -; j_call: TRBJ2-7; clone_size: -; cdr3_nt: TGCAGCGCGGTGGGGCTCCGAGGGGGGAGTCTCTACGAGCAGTACTTC; cdr3_aa: CSAVGLRGGSLYEQYF
v_call: TRBV7-9; d_call: -; j_call: TRBJ2-1; clone_size: -; cdr3_nt: TGTGCCATCATCTTAGCCGAGGAGGGATGGATGGTAGGGGATGAGCAGTTCTTC; cdr3_aa: CAIILAEEGWMVGDEQFF
v_call: TRBV19; d_call: -; j_call: TRBJ2-2; clone_size: -; cdr3_nt: TGTGCCAGTAGTATAGATCAATGGGGCACCGGGGAGCTGTTTTTT; cdr3_aa: CASSIDQWGTGELFF
v_call: TRBV7-2; d_call: -; j_call: TRBJ2-7; clone_size: -; cdr3_nt: TGTGCCAGCAGCTTACTCTACTACGAGCAGTACTTC; cdr3_aa: CASSLLYYEQYF
v_call: TRBV27; d_call: -; j_call: TRBJ1-2; clone_size: -; cdr3_nt: TGTGCCAGCAGTTTAAAGGTTCCTACAGTAAACAACTATGGCTACACCTTC; cdr3_aa: CASSLKVPTVNNYGYTF
v_call: TRBV5-1; d_call: -; j_call: TRBJ1-1; clone_size: -; cdr3_nt: TGCGCCAGCGGGATTGACAGTTCCGGTACTGAAGCTTTCTTT; cdr3_aa: CASGIDSSGTEAFF
v_call: TRBV7-2; d_call: -; j_call: TRBJ2-5; clone_size: -; cdr3_nt: TGTGCCAGCAGCTTAGTTAGTGCAAAGACCCAGTACTTC; cdr3_aa: CASSLVSAKTQYF
v_call: TRBV6-1; d_call: TRBD2; j_call: TRBJ2-5; clone_size: once; cdr3_nt: TGTGCCAGCAGTGAACCGACTATCCGGGGGGGGGAGACCCAGTACTTC; cdr3_aa: CASSEPTIRGGETQYF
v_call: TRBV2; d_call: TRBD1; j_call: TRBJ2-7; clone_size: -; cdr3_nt: TGTGCCAGCAGTACCGGACAGGGGGCCCCAGACGAGCAGTACTTC; cdr3_aa: CASSTGQGAPDEQYF
v_call: TRBV6-5; d_call: -; j_call: TRBJ1-2; clone_size: -; cdr3_nt: TGTGCCAGCAGTTACTCGCGGGACCGGAACTATGGCTACACCTTC; cdr3_aa: CASSYSRDRNYGYTF
v_call: TRBV27; d_call: -; j_call: TRBJ2-1; clone_size: -; cdr3_nt: TGTGCCAGCCGAAGCGGGCCATACAATGAGCAGTTCTTC; cdr3_aa: CASRSGPYNEQFF
v_call: TRBV5-1; d_call: -; j_call: TRBJ1-5; clone_size: -; cdr3_nt: TGCGCCAGCAGCACCGACAGCAATCAGCCCCAGCATTTT; cdr3_aa: CASSTDSNQPQHF
v_call: TRBV6-5; d_call: -; j_call: TRBJ1-1; clone_size: -; cdr3_nt: TGTGCCAGCAGTTACTCGAATCACAGGGCCACTGAAGCTTTCTTT; cdr3_aa: CASSYSNHRATEAFF
v_call: TRBV7-3; d_call: TRBD1; j_call: TRBJ1-1; clone_size: few; cdr3_nt: TGTGCCAGCAGCTCCAGGACAGGTTTGAACACTGAAGCTTTCTTT; cdr3_aa: CASSSRTGLNTEAFF
v_call: TRBV7-8; d_call: TRBD2; j_call: TRBJ2-1; clone_size: -; cdr3_nt: TGTGCCAGCAGCTTAGTTGTAGCGGGAGCCTACAATGAGCAGTTCTTC; cdr3_aa: CASSLVVAGAYNEQFF
v_call: TRBV5-4; d_call: TRBD1; j_call: TRBJ1-3; clone_size: -; cdr3_nt: TGTGCCAGCAGCAAACCGGGACAGGGGGACTCTGGAAACACCATATATTTT; cdr3_aa: CASSKPGQGDSGNTIYF
v_call: TRBV7-8; d_call: -; j_call: TRBJ1-1; clone_size: -; cdr3_nt: TGTGCCAGCAGCCCCAGGGACCGGGTAAGGACTGAAGCTTTCTTT; cdr3_aa: CASSPRDRVRTEAFF
v_call: TRBV18; d_call: TRBD1; j_call: TRBJ1-1; clone_size: -; cdr3_nt: TGTGCCAGCTCACACCCGGACAGGGCGCTCGGCCTGCGCGCTTTCTTT; cdr3_aa: CASSHPDRALGLRAFF
v_call: TRBV6-5; d_call: -; j_call: TRBJ2-7; clone_size: -; cdr3_nt: TGTGCCAGCAGAACGGGACCGAGCTACGAGCAGTACTTC; cdr3_aa: CASRTGPSYEQYF